These T cell receptor beta chains were read from a single sample in a study of blood T cell repertoires in COVID-19. The repertoire was sequenced with immunoSEQ multiplex PCR; TCRdb's copy has only in-frame clones and lacks some. The sample records more than 200,000 clones, about 87% being singletons. The material sequenced was peripheral blood. These receptors came from a man between 65 and 80 years old with acute or convalescent COVID-19. CDR3s include the opening cysteine and the closing phenylalanine or tryptophan.

J gene | V gene | CDR3 length | CDR3 protein
TRBJ2-7 | TRBV4-3 | 13 | CASSQRPGFEQYF
TRBJ1-1 | TRBV14 | 12 | CASSGSGREAFF
TRBJ2-7 | TRBV28 | 15 | CASRPTGSFSYEQYF
TRBJ1-4 | TRBV10-3 | 13 | CAISAAINEKLFF
TRBJ1-2 | TRBV28 | 15 | CASSFRDRGRIGYTF
TRBJ1-2 | TRBV19 | 14 | CASHSGTGGHGYTF
TRBJ1-2 | TRBV3-1/TRBV3-2 | 13 | CASSQSGAPGYTF
TRBJ2-1 | TRBV15 | 15 | CATSRALAGYNEQFF
TRBJ2-7 | TRBV7-3 | 13 | CASSLQGWYEQYF
TRBJ2-3 | TRBV15 | 16 | CATSREVGRETDTQYF
TRBJ1-6 | TRBV18 | 13 | CASHNKRESPLHF
TRBJ2-1 | TRBV5-6 | 16 | CASSAGTLSSYNEQFF
TRBJ2-7 | TRBV28 | 14 | CASRIPGQGYEQYF
TRBJ2-3 | TRBV7-8 | 14 | CASSLGLRADTQYF